This TCR beta chain was sequenced during a study of shared clonotypes between healthy human individuals. V dropped 6 bases and J dropped 5; count of bases not matched to a gene: 12. Per the germline V gene, CDR1 is MNHEY and CDR2 is SMNVEV (reference sequence). The CDR3 is 15 residues long. The naive CD8 population came from CD45RO-negative cells selected for CCR7, without terminally differentiated effector memory CD45RA+ cells. The data were produced by immunoSEQ multiplex PCR, yet TCRdb's version contains in-frame clones alone and is incomplete. The table lists hundreds of thousands of clones, about 96% of them singletons.

The sample taken for sequencing was naive CD8+ T cells sorted from blood. This chain links TRBV27 with TRBJ1-2; 7 nucleotides agree with TRBD1. The sequence was obtained from a woman aged 25 to 39 in good health. CDR3 loop: CASRGGTADKYGYTF. Here the CDR3 DNA reads TGTGCCAGCAGGGGGGGGACAGCAGACAAATATGGCTACACCTTC.